Listed here are 29 T cell receptor beta chains from one sample, sequenced in a study of blood T cell repertoires in COVID-19. TCRdb's copy holds only in-frame clones and misses some; the assay was immunoSEQ multiplex PCR. The data show a few hundred thousand clones, around nine tenths seen once. The sample was PBMCs or T cells enriched from blood (not recorded which). Source of these receptors: a woman aged 40 to 49 who had been exposed to COVID-19.

The chain employs TRBV28 and TRBJ2-7; the D gene is possibly TRBD1 (6 bases). The germline V gene has CDR1 MDHEN and CDR2 SYDVKM. The V end was cut by 3 bases, the J end by 3 bases, with 12 bases between. The CDR3 runs 14 residues. The DNA of the CDR3 is TGTGCCAGCAGTTTGTACAGGGTGTACTACGAGCAGTACTTC. This translates into CASSLYRVYYEQYF.

The chain carries TRBV24-1 and TRBJ2-3, with 11 nucleotides matching TRBD2. V shed 3 bases and J 6 bases; nucleotides not matched to a gene: 10. Germline V lookup: CDR1 KGHDR, CDR2 SFDVKD. The CDR3 is 17 amino acids. The CDR3 DNA reads TGTGCCACCAGTGATGGTACTAGCGGGAGCCGTAAGGATACGCAGTATTTT. This encodes CATSDGTSGSRKDTQYF.

V gene TRBV28 combines with J gene TRBJ2-7; D may be TRBD1 (5 bases). From germline, CDR1 is MDHEN and CDR2 SYDVKM. The CDR3 length is 14 residues. V lost 7 bases, J lost 3 bases, and 16 bases lay in between. The CDR3 nucleotides read TGTGCCAGCACCAACCTAGGGGCCCTCTACGAGCAGTACTTC. Translated: CASTNLGALYEQYF.

This clone showed up just once. The chain uses TRBV7-2 and TRBJ1-2; TRBD1 is a possible D gene (6 bases). This CDR3 is 16 amino acids long. CDR1 SGHTA and CDR2 FQGNSA come from the germline V gene. V was trimmed by 5 bases and J by 2 bases, leaving 18 bases between them. The CDR3 DNA follows: TGTGCCAGCAGCCAGCGGTTCCGGGGGGCAAACTATGGCTACACCTTC. As protein: CASSQRFRGANYGYTF. The variable domain in full, with the rest retrieved from reference TRBV7-2 and TRBJ1-2, is GAGVSQSPSNKVTEKGKDVELRCDPISGHTALYWYRQSLGQGLEFLIYFQGNSAPDKSGLPSDRFSAERTGGSVSTLTIQRTQQEDSAVYLCASSQRFRGANYGYTFGSGTRLTVV.

This clone appeared a single time. One junction end does not reproduce the germline sequence, and a read error may be involved. V usage is TRBV5-1 and J usage is TRBJ1-3; D not resolved. CDR3 length: 14 residues. CDR1 SGHRS and CDR2 YFSETQ come from the germline V gene. CDR3 nucleotide sequence: TGTGCCAGCAGCTTAAGCTTCTCTGGAAACACCATATATTTT. It encodes CASSLSFSGNTIYF.

The count of this clone is one. The CDR3 loop reads CASSTRDRGPYGYTF. The CDR3 bases are TGTGCCAGTAGTACAAGGGACAGGGGGCCCTATGGCTACACCTTC. The gene calls are TRBV19 and TRBJ1-2; 12 bases match TRBD1. The V gene end was trimmed by 4 bases and the J gene end by 4 bases; junction bases not matched to a gene: 4. CDR1 and CDR2 from the germline V gene are LNHDA and SQIVND (reference sequence). The CDR3 spans 15 residues.

The rearrangement uses TRBV13 and TRBJ2-2; a weak D match, TRBD2 (5 bases). V was trimmed by 2 bases and J by 2 bases, leaving 15 bases between them. The germline CDR1 and CDR2 sequences are PRHDT and FYEKMQ (reference sequence). The CDR3 is made up of 17 amino acids. The CDR3 nucleotides read TGTGCCAGCAGCTTACACGGCGGGCCCCTAAACACCGGGGAGCTGTTTTTT. Protein: CASSLHGGPLNTGELFF.

The chain combines TRBV6-4 with TRBJ2-2; TRBD2 matches 10 bases. Germline V gene sequence: CDR1 MRHNA, CDR2 SNTAGT. V lost 3 bases and J lost 5; bases outside the gene matches: 6. The CDR3 length is 16 residues. CDR3 amino acids: CASSESLAGVTGELFF. The CDR3 nucleotides read TGTGCCAGCAGTGAGTCGCTAGCGGGAGTAACCGGGGAGCTGTTTTTT.

The chain employs TRBV24-1 and TRBJ1-2; 8 bases are shared with TRBD1. The CDR3 has 13 residues. Per the germline V gene, CDR1 is KGHDR and CDR2 is SFDVKD. The trim removed 5 bases at V and 8 bases at J, leaving 6 bases unmatched. The CDR3 loop reads CATSAGQAVGYTF. CDR3 nucleotides: TGTGCCACCAGTGCGGGACAGGCTGTGGGCTACACCTTC.

The V and J genes are TRBV11-2 and TRBJ2-1, with 14 bases matching TRBD2. Trimming took 7 bases from V and 8 from J; bases not matched to a gene: 16. The CDR3 covers 18 residues. Germline lookup yields CDR1 SGHAT and CDR2 FQNNGV. CDR3 region: CASIRPGGTSGSVYEQFF. The CDR3 DNA is TGTGCCAGCATCCGGCCTGGGGGGACTAGCGGGAGTGTATATGAGCAGTTCTTC.

This chain uses TRBV7-9 with TRBJ2-1, with D maybe TRBD2 (6 bases). This CDR3 comprises 15 residues. V was clipped by 1 base and J by 5 bases, with 12 bases between them. Germline loops: CDR1 SEHNR, CDR2 FQNEAQ (reference sequence). In DNA, the CDR3 is TGTGCCAGCAGCTTAGAGGGACTGGATAACAATGAGCAGTTCTTC. Amino acid sequence: CASSLEGLDNNEQFF.

The rearrangement uses TRBV6-5 and TRBJ1-6; perhaps TRBD1 as D (6 bases). The V gene lost 2 bases and the J gene lost 5 bases, with 13 bases spanning the gap. The CDR3 totals 16 residues. Germline V lookup: CDR1 MNHEY, CDR2 SVGAGI. CDR3 sequence reads: CASSYRGTAHNSPLHF. In DNA form, the CDR3 reads TGTGCCAGCAGTTACAGGGGGACCGCACATAATTCACCCCTCCACTTT.

V is TRBV3-1 (or the pseudogene TRBV3-2) and J is TRBJ1-2; a possible D gene is TRBD1 (6 bases). Germline V gives CDR1 LGHDT, CDR2 YNNKEL (reference sequence). V lost 0 bases and J lost 8, with 10 bases in between. The CDR3 totals 13 residues. Written as DNA, the CDR3 is TGTGCCAGCAGCCAAGAGGGGGGGCGCGGCTACACCTTC. This encodes CASSQEGGRGYTF.

This chain connects TRBV2 to TRBJ1-4; D is undetermined. There are 13 residues in the CDR3. The germline V gene encodes CDR1 SNHLY and CDR2 FYNNEI. V gave up 5 bases and J gave up 8 bases, with 12 bases separating them. CDR3 residues: CASSSRIGEKLFF. The CDR3 nucleotides read TGTGCCAGCAGTTCCAGGATTGGCGAAAAACTGTTTTTT.

The genes are TRBV3-1 (or the pseudogene TRBV3-2) and TRBJ1-2, with a tentative D call TRBD1 (5 bases). The V gene lost 0 bases and the J gene lost 8 bases, with 13 bases spanning the gap. Germline V lookup: CDR1 LGHDT, CDR2 YNNKEL (reference sequence). This CDR3 is 14 amino acids long. CDR3 loop: CASSQEGGSGGYTF. The CDR3 DNA reads as TGTGCCAGCAGCCAAGAGGGGGGTTCTGGGGGCTACACCTTC.

The V and J genes are TRBV25-1 and TRBJ1-4, with a weak D call TRBD1 (6 bases). Germline V gene lookup returns CDR1 MGHDK and CDR2 SYGVNS. V lost 3 bases and J 8 bases, leaving 19 bases between the germline ends. The CDR3 is made up of 16 amino acids. The CDR3 coding sequence is TGTGCCAGCAGTGAGTCGAGCAGGGGAAGGGGCGAAAAACTGTTTTTT. Its protein product is CASSESSRGRGEKLFF. Looking up the rest from reference TRBV25-1 and TRBJ1-4 gives the full variable domain: EADIYQTPRYLVIGTGKKITLECSQTMGHDKMYWYQQDPGMELHLIHYSYGVNSTEKGDLSSESTVSRIRTEHFPLTLESARPSHTSQYLCASSESSRGRGEKLFFGSGTQLSVL.

This clone has only one observation. A junction end diverges from the germline sequence, so it may reflect a read error. This sequence joins TRBV7-9 and TRBJ2-1; 8 nucleotides agree with TRBD2. The CDR3 has 15 residues. Germline assignment: CDR1 SEHNR and CDR2 FQNEAQ (reference sequence). The CDR3 DNA reads as TGTGCCAGCAGATCCAGCGGGGGCTCCTATAATGAGCAGTTCTTC. Translation gives CASRSSGGSYNEQFF.

The chain recombines TRBV6-9 with TRBJ2-7; tentatively, D is TRBD1 (7 bases). This CDR3 comprises 15 residues. V was cut by 7 bases and J by 1 base, with 17 bases left in between. CDR1 and CDR2 from the germline V gene are MNHGY and SVAAGI. The CDR3: CASTQGGSPSYEQYV. In DNA, the CDR3 is TGTGCCAGCACCCAGGGGGGCAGCCCTTCCTACGAGCAGTACGTC.

This clone appeared a single time. This chain links TRBV5-4 with TRBJ2-3; 7 nucleotides align to TRBD2. Trimming at V came to 5 bases and at J to 2 bases, leaving 11 bases not matched to a gene. The length of the CDR3 is 16 residues. In germline, CDR1 is SGHNT, CDR2 YYREEE (reference sequence). For the CDR3, the DNA is TGTGCCAGCAGGGTGGGGGGTGCGGGGGACACAGATACGCAGTATTTT. Its protein product is CASRVGGAGDTDTQYF.

Turning to this clone: One junction end disagrees with the germline gene, perhaps due to a read error. This chain connects TRBV5-1 to TRBJ1-1, with a tentative D call TRBD1 (6 bases). The CDR3 runs 17 residues. CDR1 SGHRS and CDR2 YFSETQ come from the germline V gene. CDR3 in DNA: TGTGCCAGCAGCCTTGGTGCACCCACCAGGGGTTCCACTGAAGCTTTCTTT. Translating it yields CASSLGAPTRGSTEAFF.

The V call is TRBV28, the J call TRBJ2-3; D perhaps matches TRBD1 (6 bases). CDR1 MDHEN and CDR2 SYDVKM come from the germline V gene. Trimming cost V 6 bases and J 3 bases, with 13 bases left between them. The CDR3 sequence is 14 residues long. The CDR3 DNA follows: TGTGCCAGCAGGGAACAGGGAAGAACAGATACGCAGTATTTT. Its translation is CASREQGRTDTQYF.

The rearrangement joins TRBV14 to TRBJ2-1, with 8 bases fitting TRBD2. The CDR3 contains 17 residues. Germline CDR1 and CDR2: SGHDN and FVKESK. V lost 0 bases and J lost 1; bases outside the gene matches: 5. The chain's CDR3 is CASSQDAGLASYNEQFF. The CDR3 coding sequence is TGTGCCAGCAGCCAAGATGCTGGACTAGCTTCCTACAATGAGCAGTTCTTC.

This clone was detected a few times. The chain is built from TRBV5-4 and TRBJ2-5, with D unclear. Germline lookup yields CDR1 SGHNT and CDR2 YYREEE (reference sequence). V was trimmed by 4 bases and J by 3 bases, leaving 4 bases between them. This CDR3 comprises 11 residues. CDR3 DNA sequence: TGTGCCAGCAGCCTAGAAGAGACCCAGTACTTC. As protein: CASSLEETQYF.

The J gene is TRBJ2-2, the V gene TRBV7-9; 11 positions match TRBD2. V lost 5 bases, J lost 4 bases, and 6 bases stayed unmatched. Germline V CDR1 and CDR2: SEHNR, FQNEAQ (reference sequence). The CDR3 contains 16 residues. CDR3 nucleotide sequence: TGTGCCAGCAGCAAAACTAGCGGGAGTGGCACCGGGGAGCTGTTTTTT. Translation gives CASSKTSGSGTGELFF.

The chain recombines TRBV7-6 with TRBJ1-1; D is ambiguous. V gave up 7 bases and J gave up 4 bases, with 19 bases separating them. This CDR3 is 15 amino acids long. Germline V gene data show CDR1 as SGHVS and CDR2 as FNYEAQ. CDR3 sequence reads: CASTPGMSPGTEAFF. The CDR3 DNA reads TGTGCCAGCACCCCGGGTATGTCGCCTGGCACTGAAGCTTTCTTT.

The V and J genes are TRBV6-4 and TRBJ1-4; D may be TRBD1 (5 bases). The germline V gene encodes CDR1 MRHNA and CDR2 SNTAGT. The V and J ends lost 8 bases and 5 bases respectively, with 15 bases between them. CDR3 length: 14 amino acids. CDR3 in amino acids: CASPRGSTNEKLFF. The CDR3 coding sequence is TGTGCCAGCCCCCGGGGGAGCACCAATGAAAAACTGTTTTTT.

CDR3 nucleotides: TGTGCCAGCAGTTTAGCCTCCACAGATACGCAGTATTTT. Translation: CASSLASTDTQYF. The V and J genes are TRBV12-3 or TRBV12-4 and TRBJ2-3; D uncertain. CDR3 length: 13 amino acids. The V gene lost 0 bases and the J gene lost 2 bases, with 3 bases spanning the gap.

The count of this clone is one. The V and J genes are TRBV6-5 and TRBJ1-2, with 9 bases fitting TRBD1. CDR1 and CDR2 from the germline V gene are MNHEY and SVGAGI. CDR3 size: 15 residues. V gave up 3 bases and J gave up 2 bases; unmatched junction bases: 4. CDR3 region: CASSYWTGVNYGYTF. The CDR3 DNA reads as TGTGCCAGCAGTTATTGGACAGGGGTAAACTATGGCTACACCTTC.

This rearrangement joins TRBV6-5 to TRBJ2-7; 8 nucleotides line up with TRBD1. The CDR3 runs 15 residues. Losses at the gene ends were 2 bases for V and 2 bases for J; bases not matched to a gene: 5. Per germline, CDR1 MNHEY and CDR2 SVGAGI. As DNA, the CDR3 is TGTGCCAGCAGTTACGGGCAGGGGGCGGCCTACGAGCAGTACTTC. Residues: CASSYGQGAAYEQYF.